This T cell receptor beta chain is drawn from a study of blood T cells in healthy people across ages. The ends were cut back, 3 bases at V and 1 base at J, with 11 bases in the middle. CDR3 length: 15 residues. Germline V gives CDR1 ENHRY, CDR2 SYGVKD. A second PCR of roughly 6 to 12 cycles used a sample-barcoded 5' primer and a J-beta primer mix. TCRdb re-called the 5' RACE reads with MiXCR, one entry per CDR3 protein. The sample includes approximately 690,000 distinct CDR3 sequences, 40% to 45% of them seen just once. This receptor was obtained from an elderly man in good health. This chain joins TRBV10-3 and TRBJ2-3; D is uncertain. Sequencing used blood. CDR3 bases: TGTGCCATCAGTGAACAACTGCTACGCACAGATACGCAGTATTTT. Its translation: CAISEQLLRTDTQYF.